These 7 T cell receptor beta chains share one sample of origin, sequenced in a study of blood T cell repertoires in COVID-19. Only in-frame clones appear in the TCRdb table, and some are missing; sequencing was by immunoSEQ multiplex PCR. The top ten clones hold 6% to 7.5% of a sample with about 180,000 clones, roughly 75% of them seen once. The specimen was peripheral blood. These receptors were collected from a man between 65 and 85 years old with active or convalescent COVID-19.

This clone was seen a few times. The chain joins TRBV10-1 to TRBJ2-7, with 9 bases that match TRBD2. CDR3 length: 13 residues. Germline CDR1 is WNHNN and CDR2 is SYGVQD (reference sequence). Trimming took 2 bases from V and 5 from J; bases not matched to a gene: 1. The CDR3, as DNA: TGCGCCAGCAGTGAGGGCGGGAGGGACGAGCAGTACTTC. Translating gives CASSEGGRDEQYF.

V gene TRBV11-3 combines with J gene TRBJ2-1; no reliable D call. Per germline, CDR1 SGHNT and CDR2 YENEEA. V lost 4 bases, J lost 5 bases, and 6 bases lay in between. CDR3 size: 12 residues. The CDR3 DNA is TGTGCCAGCAGCTCCCGGGACAATGAGCAGTTCTTC. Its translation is CASSSRDNEQFF.

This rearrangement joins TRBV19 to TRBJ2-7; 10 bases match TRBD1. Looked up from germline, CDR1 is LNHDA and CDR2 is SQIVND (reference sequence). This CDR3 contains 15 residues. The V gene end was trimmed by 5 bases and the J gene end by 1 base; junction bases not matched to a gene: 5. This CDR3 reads CASSFQGQGSYEQYF. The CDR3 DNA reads TGTGCCAGTAGTTTTCAGGGACAGGGGTCCTACGAGCAGTACTTC.

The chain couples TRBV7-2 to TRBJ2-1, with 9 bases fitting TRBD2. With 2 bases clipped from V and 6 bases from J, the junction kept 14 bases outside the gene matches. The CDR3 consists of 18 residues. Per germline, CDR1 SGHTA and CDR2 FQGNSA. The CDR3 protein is CASSLYPATSGISNEQFF. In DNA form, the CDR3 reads TGTGCCAGCAGCTTATACCCAGCGACTAGCGGTATCTCCAATGAGCAGTTCTTC. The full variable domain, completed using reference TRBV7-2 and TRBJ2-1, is GAGVSQSPSNKVTEKGKDVELRCDPISGHTALYWYRQSLGQGLEFLIYFQGNSAPDKSGLPSDRFSAERTGGSVSTLTIQRTQQEDSAVYLCASSLYPATSGISNEQFFGPGTRLTVL.

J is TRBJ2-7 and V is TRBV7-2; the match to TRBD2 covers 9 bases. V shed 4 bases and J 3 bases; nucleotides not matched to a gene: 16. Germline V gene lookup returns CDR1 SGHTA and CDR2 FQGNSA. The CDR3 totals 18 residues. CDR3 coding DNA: TGTGCCAGCAGCTACCGAACCCCGGGACTAGCTAATATCTACGAGCAGTACTTC. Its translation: CASSYRTPGLANIYEQYF.

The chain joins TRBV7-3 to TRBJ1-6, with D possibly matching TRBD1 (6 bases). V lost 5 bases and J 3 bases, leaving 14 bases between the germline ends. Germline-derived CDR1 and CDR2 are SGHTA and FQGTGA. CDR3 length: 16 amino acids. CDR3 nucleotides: TGTGCCAGCAGCCCCGGTGGCAGGGGCTATAATTCACCCCTCCACTTT. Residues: CASSPGGRGYNSPLHF.

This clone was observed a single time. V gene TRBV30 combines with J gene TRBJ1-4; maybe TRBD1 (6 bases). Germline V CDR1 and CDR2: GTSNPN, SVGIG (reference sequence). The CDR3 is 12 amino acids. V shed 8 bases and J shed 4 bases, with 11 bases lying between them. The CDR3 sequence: CAADRYNEKLFF. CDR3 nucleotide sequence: TGTGCCGCGGACAGATATAATGAAAAACTGTTTTTT.